A single sample is the source of the 22 T cell receptor beta chains below, sequenced in a study of T cell changes during pregnancy in multiple sclerosis. This table comes from immunoSEQ multiplex PCR, and its TCRdb copy is limited to in-frame clones, with some not included. This table has some 90,000 clones, roughly nine tenths appearing once. The sequencing here drew on peripheral blood, taken after pregnancy. The receptors were sampled from a female donor in good health, enrolled as a control in a pregnancy study.

The chain is built from TRBV9 and TRBJ1-2; possible D gene TRBD1, 5 bases. Trimming cost V 4 bases and J 5 bases, with 30 bases left between them. Germline V gives CDR1 SGDLS, CDR2 YYNGEE. This CDR3 spans 19 amino acids. The CDR3 coding sequence is TGTGCCAGCAGCAAGAAGATGGGGGACTCAAACTTCGGCGTTTATGGCTACACCTTC. Encoded protein: CASSKKMGDSNFGVYGYTF.

The genes are TRBV5-4 and TRBJ1-2; 11 nucleotides align to TRBD1. The V and J ends lost 4 bases and 2 bases, in that order; junction bases with no gene match: 7. Germline assignment: CDR1 SGHNT and CDR2 YYREEE (reference sequence). The CDR3 length is 16 residues. The DNA for the CDR3 is TGTGCCAGCAGCATAGCCGGGACAGGGGGGAACTATGGCTACACCTTC. This translates into CASSIAGTGGNYGYTF. Filled out from reference TRBV5-4 and TRBJ1-2, the complete variable domain reads ETGVTQSPTHLIKTRGQQVTLRCSSQSGHNTVSWYQQALGQGPQFIFQYYREEENGRGNFPPRFSGLQFPNYSSELNVNALELDDSALYLCASSIAGTGGNYGYTFGSGTRLTVV.

The chain joins TRBV7-9 to TRBJ2-1, with TRBD1 matching 9 bases. With 5 bases clipped from V and 6 bases from J, the junction kept 8 bases outside the gene matches. Germline CDR1 and CDR2: SEHNR and FQNEAQ (reference sequence). The CDR3 totals 15 residues. CDR3 sequence reads: CASSLKGQGGNEQFF. As DNA, the CDR3 is TGTGCCAGCAGCCTTAAGGGACAGGGTGGCAATGAGCAGTTCTTC.

V is TRBV7-8 and J is TRBJ1-1, with 8 bases matching TRBD1. Germline CDR1 reads SGHVS; CDR2 reads FQNEAQ. The CDR3 is 15 residues long. The trim removed 3 bases at V and 4 bases at J, leaving 7 bases unmatched. The CDR3 loop is CASSFGRTGGTEAFF. As DNA, the CDR3 is TGTGCCAGCAGCTTCGGGAGAACAGGGGGCACTGAAGCTTTCTTT.

The rearrangement links TRBV19 to TRBJ2-7, with D unclear. The CDR3 loop spans 14 amino acids. The V end was cut by 9 bases, the J end by 4 bases, with 19 bases between. Per germline, CDR1 LNHDA and CDR2 SQIVND (reference sequence). The CDR3 DNA reads as TGTGCCAGCTCCCCTCGGGTTACCTTTTACGAGCAGTACTTC. Protein: CASSPRVTFYEQYF. The full variable domain, rest sourced from reference TRBV19 and TRBJ2-7, is DGGITQSPKYLFRKEGQNVTLSCEQNLNHDAMYWYRQDPGQGLRLIYYSQIVNDFQKGDIAEGYSVSREKKESFPLTVTSAQKNPTAFYLCASSPRVTFYEQYFGPGTRLTVT.

This rearrangement joins TRBV7-9 to TRBJ2-1; 10 bases are a match to TRBD1. This CDR3 is built from 15 residues. After removal of 5 bases from V and 8 bases from J, the junction contained 9 bases not matched to a gene. In germline, CDR1 is SEHNR, CDR2 FQNEAQ (reference sequence). CDR3 loop: CASSLPGQGFYEQFF. DNA of the CDR3: TGTGCCAGCAGCCTCCCGGGACAGGGGTTCTATGAGCAGTTCTTC. Full variable domain (outside the CDR3, taken from reference TRBV7-9 and TRBJ2-1): DTGVSQNPRHKITKRGQNVTFRCDPISEHNRLYWYRQTLGQGPEFLTYFQNEAQLEKSRLLSDRFSAERPKGSFSTLEIQRTEQGDSAMYLCASSLPGQGFYEQFFGPGTRLTVL.

The chain has TRBV5-1 and TRBJ1-4, with D perhaps TRBD1 (5 bases). This CDR3 has 14 residues. Germline assignment: CDR1 SGHRS and CDR2 YFSETQ. Trimming left V 5 bases short and J 4 bases short, with 12 bases between. The DNA for the CDR3 is TGCGCCAGCAGGGAGGGGACTATTAATGAAAAACTGTTTTTT. The encoded protein is CASREGTINEKLFF.

The chain has TRBV18 and TRBJ1-1; D uncertain. CDR1 and CDR2 from the germline V gene are KGHSH and LQKENI. V lost 2 bases and J lost 10, with 14 bases in between. CDR3 size: 13 residues. Written as DNA, the CDR3 is TGTGCCAGCTCACCAGATAAAGGTTTAGCAGCTTTCTTT. Translating it yields CASSPDKGLAAFF.

This chain uses TRBV30 with TRBJ1-6; a weak D match, TRBD1 (6 bases). The germline V gene has CDR1 GTSNPN and CDR2 SVGIG (reference sequence). This CDR3 comprises 15 residues. V lost 5 bases and J 7 bases, leaving 18 bases between the germline ends. The chain's CDR3 is CAWESKQGSNSPLHF. Written as DNA, the CDR3 is TGTGCCTGGGAATCGAAACAGGGATCAAATTCACCCCTCCACTTT.

The rearrangement uses TRBV6-5 and TRBJ1-1; D unclear. Trimming removed 0 bases at V and 12 bases at J, with 8 bases between. This CDR3 spans 11 amino acids. CDR1 is MNHEY and CDR2 is SVGAGI in the germline V gene. Here the CDR3 DNA reads TGTGCCAGCAGTTACTCGGCCGACACTTTCTTT. Translated: CASSYSADTFF.

The CDR3, as DNA: TGTGCCAGCAGCCCACGACAGGGCCCGGAAAAACTGTTTTTT. Translating it yields CASSPRQGPEKLFF. The rearrangement links TRBV11-2 to TRBJ1-4, with 7 bases matching TRBD1. Trimming cost V 5 bases and J 8 bases; bases outside gene matches: 8. The CDR3 has 14 residues. Per the germline V gene, CDR1 is SGHAT and CDR2 is FQNNGV. The variable domain in full, with the rest retrieved from reference TRBV11-2 and TRBJ1-4, is EAGVAQSPRYKIIEKRQSVAFWCNPISGHATLYWYQQILGQGPKLLIQFQNNGVVDDSQLPKDRFSAERLKGVDSTLKIQPAKLEDSAVYLCASSPRQGPEKLFFGSGTQLSVL.

By its share, this clone is medium-sized (0.01 to 0.1%). The chain recombines TRBV4-1 with TRBJ2-1; D perhaps matches TRBD2 (5 bases). CDR3 size: 15 residues. CDR1 and CDR2 (germline): MGHRA, YSYEKL. Trimming stripped 0 bases from V and 5 bases from J, with 11 bases between. The CDR3 DNA follows: TGCGCCAGCAGCCAAGAACTGAGGGATAACAATGAGCAGTTCTTC. Translated: CASSQELRDNNEQFF.

This chain uses TRBV7-9 with TRBJ2-7; D is possibly TRBD1 (6 bases). V dropped 2 bases and J dropped 5 bases, with 13 bases sitting between them. This CDR3 region has 14 residues. Germline V gives CDR1 SEHNR, CDR2 FQNEAQ (reference sequence). This chain's CDR3 is CASSLSGHHHEQYF. CDR3 coding DNA: TGTGCCAGCAGCTTATCGGGACATCACCACGAGCAGTACTTC.

The CDR3 loop reads CASSLSDRGTGELFF. The CDR3 DNA sequence: TGTGCCAGCAGCTTGTCAGACAGGGGGACCGGGGAGCTGTTTTTT. The V gene is TRBV5-5, the J gene TRBJ2-2; 9 bases map to TRBD1. The CDR3 length is 15 residues. CDR1 is SGHKS, CDR2 YYEKEE, per germline (reference sequence). V dropped 1 base and J dropped 5; count of bases not matched to a gene: 3.

The CDR3 reads CASSWGRTGGRGDEQYF. The CDR3 DNA reads as TGTGCCAGCAGCTGGGGCCGGACAGGGGGACGAGGAGACGAGCAGTACTTC. V gene TRBV7-9 combines with J gene TRBJ2-7; 10 bases agree with TRBD1. This CDR3 region has 17 residues. V gave up 4 bases and J gave up 5 bases; unmatched junction bases: 14. Germline assignment: CDR1 SEHNR and CDR2 FQNEAQ (reference sequence).

The chain has TRBV4-2 and TRBJ1-3, with 8 bases aligning to TRBD1. J lost 4 bases, V lost 1 base, and 3 bases had no gene match. The CDR3 length is 15 residues. The germline V gene has CDR1 LGHNA and CDR2 YNFKEQ. The CDR3 is CASSQGQGMGNTIYF. The CDR3 DNA follows: TGTGCCAGCAGCCAAGGACAGGGGATGGGAAACACCATATATTTT.

The V gene is TRBV6-1, the J gene TRBJ1-6; D is unresolved. Germline V CDR1 and CDR2: MNHNS, SASEGT. The V end was cut by 8 bases, the J end by 4 bases, with 9 bases between. The CDR3 runs to 13 residues. The CDR3 reads CASGQYYNSPLHF. CDR3 DNA: TGTGCCAGCGGCCAGTATTATAATTCACCCCTCCACTTT.

Of note for this clone: This sample also contains other DNA sequences that code for the same CDR3. V and J are TRBV27 and TRBJ1-6; 8 bases fit TRBD1. This CDR3 spans 14 amino acids. In germline, CDR1 is MNHEY, CDR2 SMNVEV (reference sequence). V was clipped by 4 bases and J by 6 bases; unmatched bases: 2. The CDR3 sequence is CASSSGQGNSPLHF. The CDR3, as DNA: TGTGCCAGCAGTTCCGGACAGGGTAATTCACCCCTCCACTTT.

This clone was seen only once. The rearrangement uses TRBV11-2 and TRBJ2-1; 9 bases match TRBD2. The germline V gene encodes CDR1 SGHAT and CDR2 FQNNGV. The CDR3 covers 15 residues. Unmatched junction bases numbered 11, after V lost 5 bases and J lost 9 bases. CDR3 coding DNA: TGTGCCAGCAGCCCGGGAGAGCTAGCGGGGTTTGAGCAGTTCTTC. This encodes CASSPGELAGFEQFF.

The chain joins TRBV5-6 to TRBJ2-3; 12 bases align to TRBD2. With 5 bases clipped from V and 4 bases from J, the junction kept 8 bases outside the gene matches. Germline V gives CDR1 SGHDT, CDR2 YYEEEE. The CDR3 is 16 amino acids. The CDR3 spells CASRAGLAGRADTQYF. DNA for the CDR3: TGTGCCAGCAGGGCCGGACTAGCGGGGCGGGCAGATACGCAGTATTTT.

Here the CDR3 reads CASSPWGQGPYEQYF. In DNA, the CDR3 is TGTGCCAGCAGCCCCTGGGGACAGGGCCCCTACGAGCAGTACTTC. The chain joins TRBV7-6 to TRBJ2-7; 9 nucleotides match TRBD1. J lost 2 bases, V lost 5 bases, and 7 bases had no gene match. This CDR3 is 15 amino acids long. Per the germline V gene, CDR1 is SGHVS and CDR2 is FNYEAQ.

This chain connects TRBV7-2 to TRBJ1-5; no firm D call. Trimming took 3 bases from V and 7 from J, leaving 7 bases between them. The CDR3 extends over 12 amino acids. CDR1 is SGHTA, CDR2 FQGNSA, per germline. The CDR3 coding sequence is TGTGCCAGCAGCTTTGGAGGGCAGCCCCAGCATTTT. Translated, it gives CASSFGGQPQHF.